This record looks at one T cell receptor beta chain sequence and its context. What antigen it recognizes has not been identified. No much larger clonotype is one base removed from it; base qualities were not supplied. The immunoSEQ Assay, a bias-controlled multiplex PCR, was used to amplify TCRbeta CDR3 regions from genomic DNA. The authors' analysis ran thus. The number of nucleated cells in each sample was estimated by amplification of reference gene primers within the assay. Sequence reads were collapsed and filtered to measure the absolute abundance of every unique TCRbeta CDR3 rearrangement. For each sample, productive Simpson clonality was calculated as the square root of Simpson's diversity index across productive rearrangements. Sourced from immuneACCESS, this table was stored by TCRdb with only in-frame sequences that have V and J called. A share of the clones is absent; for the studies checked, an unresolved V gene accounts for under half, and the remainder has no known explanation. V, J and clone size are those of that table, while D and trimming were read from the DNA. This sample comprises 100,000 to 150,000 clones, roughly four fifths of them detected only once. Of the sample, roughly 5.5% falls within the top ten clones.

The collaborating institutions used their own protocols to collect whole blood in K2EDTA tubes. For TCRbeta analysis, collaborator samples were shipped as frozen whole blood, as isolated PBMCs, or as DNA extracted from either sample type. The data were obtained in a study of blood T cell repertoires in COVID-19 (dated by TCRdb to 2020 to 2021). Background on the whole study: Collaborator samples came from the United States, Italy and Spain and covered acute and convalescent phases of COVID-19. The material from the prospective study consisted of cDNA or gDNA derived from T cells, B-cell-depleted T cells, or PBMCs. Subjects who had been exposed to COVID-19, were actively infected with it, or had recovered from it provided the deeply sampled blood TCRbeta repertoires that made up the dataset. The repertoires were made available in a free public database intended to serve as a resource for research on the immune response to SARS-CoV-2. Samples came from the ongoing ImmuneRACE study (first 160 participants) plus 1,254 subjects from 6 global collaborators. The sample metadata nearly always contained a de-identified subject ID, COVID-19 status, age in years and sex. Where HLA class I and class II types were available, the types were taken from metadata supplied by the sample provider, not from assay-based typing. Study-level results and caveats: How much clinical and demographic metadata was included differed by source and by participant, and the metadata was provided uncurated.

What was sequenced was peripheral blood. This receptor was taken from a man in his sixties with acute or convalescent COVID-19.

The DNA sequence reads TGCGCCAGCAGCCGGACCACAGGGGAGAATTCACCCCTCCACTTT. Translated, it reads CASSRTTGENSPLHF. This chain joins TRBV5-1 to TRBJ1-6, with 7 junctional bases fitting TRBD1. Trimming removed 4 bases from V and 7 bases from J; the gene matches leave 8 bases unexplained. The CDR3 runs 15 amino acids, cysteine and phenylalanine included. The DNA shown is the 45-base CDR3, in frame from base 1. CDR1 and CDR2 (SGHRS, YFSETQ) derive from the germline V gene.